A selection of T cell receptor beta chains follows, all from one sample in a study of blood T cell repertoires in COVID-19. Measured with immunoSEQ multiplex PCR; TCRdb has only the in-frame clones, and not every one. The repertoire holds approximately 97,000 clones, with 60% to 80% as singletons. Sequenced input: peripheral blood. The source is a man between 60 and 70 years old with active or convalescent COVID-19. The conserved cysteine and the conserved F or W are not part of the CDR3 here. For some rows the clone size is stated as once, few or many, or as a class when expanded; others skip it.

size	J	length	V	CDR3
once	TRBJ1-2	11	TRBV7-9	ASSGRGLDGYT
-	TRBJ2-2	15	TRBV5-1	ASRGLAGVEGVGELF
-	TRBJ1-1	13	TRBV30	AWTPRGGGNTEAF
-	TRBJ1-3	13	TRBV11-3	ASSSGQGSGNTIY
-	TRBJ1-2	12	TRBV5-1	ASSLAAGDDGYT
-	TRBJ2-2	14	TRBV7-7	ASSSRLAGGLGELF
once	TRBJ2-3	14	TRBV7-3	ASSTGTSGPTDTQY
-	TRBJ1-3	12	TRBV7-2	ASRPRSSGNTIY
-	TRBJ2-5	12	TRBV5-6	ASSLRSGGETQY
few	TRBJ2-7	12	TRBV6-5	ASTRTSGNYEQY
-	TRBJ2-7	11	TRBV28	ASSATGTYEQY
-	TRBJ1-3	12	TRBV19	ASEGQNSGNTIY
-	TRBJ2-3	15	TRBV5-6	ASSLVGARKFTDTQY
-	TRBJ1-5	13	TRBV5-1	ASSLWGQGDQPQH
-	TRBJ1-5	14	TRBV7-2	ASSLVGSGVDQPQH
-	TRBJ2-3	14	TRBV5-1	ASSPSGQVAADTQY
-	TRBJ1-1	12	TRBV5-6	ASSRTGKNTEAF
few	TRBJ1-2	13	TRBV28	ASSGSGRDTYGYT
few	TRBJ1-1	10	TRBV6-1	ASSEKGDEAF
-	TRBJ2-3	13	TRBV29-1	SVEFLGGSTDTQY
once	TRBJ2-2	12	TRBV5-6	ASSFRTGFGELF
-	TRBJ2-1	13	TRBV12-5	ASGPGTGGLGEQF
-	TRBJ2-1	14	TRBV5-1	ASSLEGTGRYNEQF
few	TRBJ1-2	11	TRBV5-1	ASSPTGDYGYT
few	TRBJ2-2	15	TRBV5-1	ASSLGGQSANTGELF
few	TRBJ2-1	13	TRBV2	ASSESGSSYNEQF
few	TRBJ2-7	13	TRBV19	ASSLQAGGRYEQY
-	TRBJ2-1	14	TRBV18	ASSPPEPSKSNEQF
-	TRBJ1-1	12	TRBV7-8	ASSLMAQGGEAF
-	TRBJ2-4	12	TRBV7-2	ASSSRQGANIQY
-	TRBJ1-1	12	TRBV6-5	ASSQLGRDTEAF
-	TRBJ2-3	12	TRBV19	ASSWQGARDTQY
-	-	13	TRBV6-5	ASSKGQGAQNEQF